These T cell receptor beta chains were read from a single sample in a study of T cell responses to AZD1222 COVID-19 vaccine. TCRdb keeps only in-frame clones here, not all; method: immunoSEQ multiplex PCR. The repertoire includes under 150,000 clones, 75% to 85% of them detected once, and roughly 8.7% sits in the top ten. The source was peripheral blood, collected 28 days after the second dose of the MenACWY control vaccine. These receptors were taken from an adult who received the MenACWY meningococcal vaccine as a control. Both conserved end residues are part of each CDR3. Fields, in order: clone size, V gene, D gene, J gene, CDR3 protein, CDR3 DNA. The D gene is left open where the match is weak. For some rows the clone size is stated as once, few or many, or as a class when expanded; others skip it.

clone size: NA
V gene: TRBV5-6
D gene: NA
J gene: TRBJ1-3
CDR3 protein: CASSFRGLTSGNTIYF
CDR3 DNA: TGTGCCAGCAGCTTCCGGGGCCTGACCTCTGGAAACACCATATATTTT

clone size: NA
V gene: TRBV28
D gene: NA
J gene: TRBJ2-3
CDR3 protein: CASWGPRAGTDTQYF
CDR3 DNA: TGTGCCAGCTGGGGGCCCAGGGCAGGCACAGATACGCAGTATTTT

clone size: few
V gene: TRBV29-1
D gene: NA
J gene: TRBJ2-7
CDR3 protein: CSVDGGNRYEQYF
CDR3 DNA: TGCAGCGTTGATGGGGGGAATCGGTACGAGCAGTACTTC

clone size: NA
V gene: TRBV27
D gene: NA
J gene: TRBJ2-3
CDR3 protein: CASSPLGGTDTQYF
CDR3 DNA: TGTGCCAGCAGTCCCTTAGGGGGTACAGATACGCAGTATTTT

clone size: NA
V gene: TRBV11-3
D gene: TRBD2
J gene: TRBJ2-3
CDR3 protein: CASSPTSGGRDTQYF
CDR3 DNA: TGTGCCAGCAGCCCCACTAGCGGGGGAAGGGATACGCAGTATTTT

clone size: NA
V gene: TRBV7-7
D gene: TRBD1
J gene: TRBJ2-5
CDR3 protein: CASSPDRGQETQYF
CDR3 DNA: TGTGCCAGCAGCCCGGACAGGGGGCAAGAGACCCAGTACTTC

clone size: NA
V gene: TRBV3-1/TRBV3-2
D gene: NA
J gene: TRBJ1-3
CDR3 protein: CASSIQGGVSGNTIYF
CDR3 DNA: TGTGCCAGCAGCATCCAAGGGGGGGTCTCTGGAAACACCATATATTTT

clone size: NA
V gene: TRBV3-1/TRBV3-2
D gene: NA
J gene: TRBJ1-2
CDR3 protein: CASSQDLLGRNYGYTF
CDR3 DNA: TGTGCCAGCAGCCAAGATCTGCTAGGCCGCAACTATGGCTACACCTTC

clone size: NA
V gene: TRBV7-3
D gene: NA
J gene: TRBJ1-1
CDR3 protein: CASSLSSGTEAFF
CDR3 DNA: TGTGCCAGCAGCTTATCTTCGGGCACTGAAGCTTTCTTT

clone size: NA
V gene: TRBV3-1/TRBV3-2
D gene: TRBD1
J gene: TRBJ2-2
CDR3 protein: CASSQTGVFAGELFF
CDR3 DNA: TGTGCCAGCAGCCAAACAGGGGTTTTCGCCGGGGAGCTGTTTTTT

clone size: NA
V gene: TRBV6-6
D gene: TRBD2
J gene: TRBJ2-1
CDR3 protein: CASSSLAGGNEQFF
CDR3 DNA: TGTGCCAGCAGTAGTTTAGCGGGAGGCAATGAGCAGTTCTTC

clone size: NA
V gene: TRBV11-1
D gene: TRBD2
J gene: TRBJ2-5
CDR3 protein: CASSSGLAGAQETQYF
CDR3 DNA: TGTGCCAGCAGCTCGGGACTAGCGGGGGCCCAAGAGACCCAGTACTTC

clone size: NA
V gene: TRBV11-2
D gene: TRBD2
J gene: TRBJ2-5
CDR3 protein: CASSWGTSGRQTQYF
CDR3 DNA: TGTGCCAGCAGCTGGGGGACTAGCGGGAGACAGACCCAGTACTTC

clone size: NA
V gene: TRBV28
D gene: TRBD1
J gene: TRBJ1-2
CDR3 protein: CASSPRGGSNYGYTF
CDR3 DNA: TGTGCCAGCAGCCCCAGAGGGGGCTCTAACTATGGCTACACCTTC

clone size: NA
V gene: TRBV11-2
D gene: NA
J gene: TRBJ1-1
CDR3 protein: CASSLGWYRTNTEAFF
CDR3 DNA: TGTGCCAGCAGCTTAGGCTGGTACAGAACGAACACTGAAGCTTTCTTT

clone size: few
V gene: TRBV5-1
D gene: NA
J gene: TRBJ1-1
CDR3 protein: CASSLVGTLNTEAFF
CDR3 DNA: TGCGCCAGCAGCTTGGTCGGGACATTGAACACTGAAGCTTTCTTT

clone size: NA
V gene: TRBV9
D gene: NA
J gene: TRBJ2-7
CDR3 protein: CASSAQSRSYEQYF
CDR3 DNA: TGTGCCAGCAGCGCCCAAAGTAGGTCCTACGAGCAGTACTTC

clone size: NA
V gene: TRBV5-3
D gene: NA
J gene: TRBJ1-3
CDR3 protein: CARSSPYKAGNTIYF
CDR3 DNA: TGTGCCAGAAGCTCGCCTTACAAAGCCGGAAACACCATATATTTT

clone size: NA
V gene: TRBV11-2
D gene: TRBD1
J gene: TRBJ1-5
CDR3 protein: CASSLGGQGYQPQHF
CDR3 DNA: TGTGCCAGCAGCTTAGGAGGACAGGGATATCAGCCCCAGCATTTT

clone size: once
V gene: TRBV18
D gene: TRBD1
J gene: TRBJ1-5
CDR3 protein: CASSLKQGAGNQPQHF
CDR3 DNA: TGTGCCAGCTCACTTAAACAGGGGGCGGGCAATCAGCCCCAGCATTTT

clone size: NA
V gene: TRBV7-9
D gene: NA
J gene: TRBJ1-4
CDR3 protein: CASSLGPGTVNEKLFF
CDR3 DNA: TGTGCCAGCAGCTTAGGCCCCGGTACCGTTAATGAAAAACTGTTTTTT

clone size: NA
V gene: TRBV7-9
D gene: NA
J gene: TRBJ2-7
CDR3 protein: CASARRGQTYEQYF
CDR3 DNA: TGTGCCAGCGCCAGGAGGGGGCAAACGTACGAGCAGTACTTC

clone size: NA
V gene: TRBV7-2
D gene: NA
J gene: TRBJ2-7
CDR3 protein: CASSLVEGRDYEQYF
CDR3 DNA: TGTGCCAGCAGCTTAGTAGAGGGGCGGGACTACGAGCAGTACTTC

clone size: NA
V gene: TRBV7-9
D gene: TRBD1
J gene: TRBJ1-4
CDR3 protein: CASSLADRGEDEKLFF
CDR3 DNA: TGTGCCAGCAGCTTAGCAGACAGGGGCGAGGATGAAAAACTGTTTTTT

clone size: NA
V gene: TRBV18
D gene: TRBD1
J gene: TRBJ2-2
CDR3 protein: CASSPLAGGDTGELFF
CDR3 DNA: TGTGCCAGCTCACCACTGGCAGGGGGCGACACCGGGGAGCTGTTTTTT

clone size: NA
V gene: TRBV19
D gene: TRBD1
J gene: TRBJ1-5
CDR3 protein: CASSGQGGWNQPQHF
CDR3 DNA: TGTGCCAGTAGTGGGCAGGGGGGATGGAATCAGCCCCAGCATTTT

clone size: NA
V gene: TRBV30
D gene: TRBD1
J gene: TRBJ1-3
CDR3 protein: CAWRGQGRNTIYF
CDR3 DNA: TGTGCCTGGAGGGGACAGGGAAGAAACACCATATATTTT

clone size: NA
V gene: TRBV5-5
D gene: NA
J gene: TRBJ1-1
CDR3 protein: CASSLGLQMNTEAFF
CDR3 DNA: TGTGCCAGCAGCTTGGGGCTACAAATGAACACTGAAGCTTTCTTT

clone size: NA
V gene: TRBV6-1
D gene: NA
J gene: TRBJ2-1
CDR3 protein: CASSEVQGRDEQFF
CDR3 DNA: TGTGCCAGCAGTGAGGTACAGGGAAGGGATGAGCAGTTCTTC

clone size: NA
V gene: TRBV19
D gene: TRBD1
J gene: TRBJ1-2
CDR3 protein: CASSISGTGVYYGYTF
CDR3 DNA: TGTGCCAGTAGTATAAGCGGGACAGGGGTTTACTATGGCTACACCTTC

clone size: NA
V gene: TRBV9
D gene: NA
J gene: TRBJ2-5
CDR3 protein: CASSRRLQETQYF
CDR3 DNA: TGTGCCAGCAGCCGTCGTTTGCAAGAGACCCAGTACTTC

clone size: once
V gene: TRBV6-2/TRBV6-3
D gene: TRBD2
J gene: TRBJ2-2
CDR3 protein: CASSYTGVGTSGRIGELFF
CDR3 DNA: TGTGCCAGCAGTTACACTGGAGTTGGAACTAGCGGGAGGATAGGGGAGCTGTTTTTT

clone size: NA
V gene: TRBV29-1
D gene: NA
J gene: TRBJ1-1
CDR3 protein: CSVKEPFGTEAFF
CDR3 DNA: TGCAGCGTTAAGGAGCCTTTCGGCACTGAAGCTTTCTTT

clone size: NA
V gene: TRBV11-3
D gene: TRBD2
J gene: TRBJ2-1
CDR3 protein: CASSSTGTSDNEQFF
CDR3 DNA: TGTGCCAGCAGCTCTACCGGGACTAGCGACAATGAGCAGTTCTTC

clone size: NA
V gene: TRBV29-1
D gene: NA
J gene: TRBJ2-2
CDR3 protein: CSVPVAGGTTGELFF
CDR3 DNA: TGCAGCGTTCCCGTCGCGGGCGGGACCACCGGGGAGCTGTTTTTT

clone size: NA
V gene: TRBV5-1
D gene: TRBD1
J gene: TRBJ2-3
CDR3 protein: CASREEGTGGPDTQYF
CDR3 DNA: TGCGCCAGCCGAGAGGAGGGGACAGGTGGGCCAGATACGCAGTATTTT

clone size: NA
V gene: TRBV3-1/TRBV3-2
D gene: TRBD1
J gene: TRBJ2-3
CDR3 protein: CASSPRTGGFGTDTQYF
CDR3 DNA: TGTGCCAGCAGCCCCAGGACAGGGGGGTTCGGGACAGATACGCAGTATTTT

clone size: NA
V gene: TRBV9
D gene: NA
J gene: TRBJ2-5
CDR3 protein: CASSVVGQGETQYF
CDR3 DNA: TGTGCCAGCAGCGTAGTGGGGCAAGGAGAGACCCAGTACTTC

clone size: NA
V gene: TRBV19
D gene: NA
J gene: TRBJ1-5
CDR3 protein: CASSITVQTFRQPQHF
CDR3 DNA: TGTGCCAGTAGTATTACGGTTCAGACATTTCGTCAGCCCCAGCATTTT

clone size: NA
V gene: TRBV7-7
D gene: TRBD2
J gene: TRBJ2-1
CDR3 protein: CASSRGLANEQFF
CDR3 DNA: TGTGCTAGCAGCCGCGGACTAGCCAATGAGCAGTTCTTC

clone size: NA
V gene: TRBV11-2
D gene: TRBD2
J gene: TRBJ2-5
CDR3 protein: CASSLDSASGGQETQYF
CDR3 DNA: TGTGCCAGCAGCTTAGACTCGGCTAGCGGGGGCCAAGAGACCCAGTACTTC

clone size: once
V gene: TRBV7-8
D gene: NA
J gene: TRBJ2-1
CDR3 protein: CASSFQTGTRYNEQFF
CDR3 DNA: TGTGCCAGCAGCTTTCAAACCGGGACTCGTTACAATGAGCAGTTCTTC

clone size: NA
V gene: TRBV4-2
D gene: NA
J gene: TRBJ1-4
CDR3 protein: CASSQDAIGGRINEKLFF
CDR3 DNA: TGTGCCAGCAGCCAAGACGCGATCGGGGGGAGAATCAATGAAAAACTGTTTTTT

clone size: NA
V gene: TRBV30
D gene: NA
J gene: TRBJ2-2
CDR3 protein: CAWSLWGYTGELFF
CDR3 DNA: TGTGCCTGGAGTCTGTGGGGCTACACCGGGGAGCTGTTTTTT

clone size: NA
V gene: TRBV10-3
D gene: NA
J gene: TRBJ1-3
CDR3 protein: CAISGGFGNTIYF
CDR3 DNA: TGTGCCATCAGTGGAGGGTTCGGAAACACCATATATTTT

clone size: NA
V gene: TRBV5-1
D gene: NA
J gene: TRBJ1-2
CDR3 protein: CASSLGGYKEDGYTF
CDR3 DNA: TGCGCCAGCAGCTTGGGGGGCTACAAGGAGGATGGCTACACCTTC

clone size: NA
V gene: TRBV6-5
D gene: NA
J gene: TRBJ1-1
CDR3 protein: CASSYSSSRMNTEAFF
CDR3 DNA: TGTGCCAGCAGTTACTCGTCCTCCAGGATGAACACTGAAGCTTTCTTT

clone size: NA
V gene: TRBV6-2/TRBV6-3
D gene: TRBD2
J gene: TRBJ2-1
CDR3 protein: CASSYSNVAGVWEFF
CDR3 DNA: TGTGCCAGCAGTTACTCGAATGTAGCGGGAGTCTGGGAGTTCTTC

clone size: NA
V gene: TRBV10-3
D gene: NA
J gene: TRBJ2-2
CDR3 protein: CAISDRVEANTGELFF
CDR3 DNA: TGTGCCATCAGTGACAGGGTGGAGGCGAACACCGGGGAGCTGTTTTTT

clone size: NA
V gene: TRBV28
D gene: NA
J gene: TRBJ1-2
CDR3 protein: CASSSGARGYTF
CDR3 DNA: TGTGCCAGCAGTTCAGGGGCGCGAGGCTACACCTTC

clone size: NA
V gene: TRBV7-2
D gene: NA
J gene: TRBJ2-5
CDR3 protein: CASSFTSGSETQYF
CDR3 DNA: TGTGCCAGCAGCTTCACCAGTGGATCAGAGACCCAGTACTTC

clone size: few
V gene: TRBV28
D gene: TRBD1
J gene: TRBJ1-4
CDR3 protein: CASRTGGTATNEKLFF
CDR3 DNA: TGTGCCAGCAGGACTGGGGGGACAGCAACTAATGAAAAACTGTTTTTT

clone size: once
V gene: TRBV2
D gene: NA
J gene: TRBJ2-4
CDR3 protein: CASRAQKNIQYF
CDR3 DNA: TGTGCCAGCCGAGCACAGAAAAACATTCAGTACTTC

clone size: NA
V gene: TRBV20-1
D gene: NA
J gene: TRBJ2-3
CDR3 protein: CSASSLYTDTQYF
CDR3 DNA: TGCAGTGCTAGTTCCCTCTACACAGATACGCAGTATTTT